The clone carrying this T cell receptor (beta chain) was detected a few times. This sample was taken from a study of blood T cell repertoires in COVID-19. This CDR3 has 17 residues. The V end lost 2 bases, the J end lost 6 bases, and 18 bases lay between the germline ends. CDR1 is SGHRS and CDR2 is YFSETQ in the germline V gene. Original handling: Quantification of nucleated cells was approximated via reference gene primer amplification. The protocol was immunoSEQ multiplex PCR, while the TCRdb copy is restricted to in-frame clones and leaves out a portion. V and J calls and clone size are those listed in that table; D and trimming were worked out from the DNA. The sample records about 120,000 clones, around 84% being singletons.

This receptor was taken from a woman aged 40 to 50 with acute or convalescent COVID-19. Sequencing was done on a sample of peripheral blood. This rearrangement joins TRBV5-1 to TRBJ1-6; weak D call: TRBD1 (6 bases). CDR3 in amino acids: CASSFEPRTEFNSPLHF. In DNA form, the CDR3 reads TGCGCCAGCAGCTTCGAACCTCGGACAGAATTTAATTCACCCCTCCACTTT.